A selection of T cell receptor beta chains follows, all from one sample in a study of yellow fever vaccine responses in identical twins. TCRdb itself ran the RT-PCR reads through MiXCR, one entry per CDR3 protein. The sample includes about 19,000 distinct CDR3 sequences, roughly 78% of them seen just once. The source was T cells from blood (PBMCs), unsorted or a sorted subset (not recorded which), collected before or after yellow fever vaccination (not recorded which). The origin of the receptors is a young woman who received the yellow fever vaccine. CDR3s include the opening cysteine and the closing phenylalanine or tryptophan. Each record gives: D gene, J gene, clone size, V gene, CDR3 DNA, CDR3 protein. A D gene is named only where the DNA matches it firmly. Some rows have no size entry. The others give once, few or many, or a class for an expanded clone.

. | TRBJ2-3 | few | TRBV11-3 | TGTGCCAGCAGCTTAGACGGACCCCTGGATACGCAGTATTTT | CASSLDGPLDTQYF
. | TRBJ2-5 | . | TRBV4-2 | TGTGCCAGCAGCCAAGGCGAGTCGGAGACCCAGTACTTC | CASSQGESETQYF
. | TRBJ1-6 | . | TRBV6-1 | TGTGCCAGCAGTACGGACAGTGTGAATTCACCCCTCCACTTT | CASSTDSVNSPLHF
TRBD1 | TRBJ2-1 | . | TRBV29-1 | TGCAGCGGAACCCAGGGGGCCGGCTCCTACAATGAGCAGTTCTTC | CSGTQGAGSYNEQFF
TRBD1 | TRBJ1-3 | . | TRBV7-9 | TGTGCCAGCAGCACGGGACAGAGGAACACCATATATTTT | CASSTGQRNTIYF
. | TRBJ2-4 | . | TRBV3-1 | TGTGCCAGCAGCCAAGGGCTAGCCAAAAACATTCAGTACTTC | CASSQGLAKNIQYF
. | TRBJ2-3 | . | TRBV2 | TGTGCCAGCAGTGACAGGACCCCCACAGATACGCAGTATTTT | CASSDRTPTDTQYF
TRBD2 | TRBJ2-1 | . | TRBV6-2/TRBV6-3 | TGTGCCAGCAGTTACGGTCTAGCGGAGACCTTCAATGAGCAGTTCTTC | CASSYGLAETFNEQFF
. | TRBJ2-7 | . | TRBV29-1 | TGCAGCGTTGGAGGTGGGCCGTCCTACGAGCAGTACTTC | CSVGGGPSYEQYF
TRBD2 | TRBJ2-3 | . | TRBV11-3 | TGTGCCAGCAGCCATACTAGCGGGGGGGCCATGCGTACGCAGTATTTT | CASSHTSGGAMRTQYF
. | TRBJ2-5 | . | TRBV3-1 | TGTGCCAGCAGCCCCGGCAGGGTTGATGGGGAGACCCAGTACTTC | CASSPGRVDGETQYF
. | TRBJ1-3 | . | TRBV14 | TGTGCCAGCAGCCAAGAGAAGGGAGGAAACACCATATATTTT | CASSQEKGGNTIYF
. | TRBJ1-2 | . | TRBV7-9 | TGTGCCAGCAGCATGACCCTTGGCTACACCTTC | CASSMTLGYTF
. | TRBJ2-1 | once | TRBV19 | TGTGCCAGTAGGGACGATCGGGGGTCCTACAATGAGCAGTTCTTC | CASRDDRGSYNEQFF
. | TRBJ1-1 | . | TRBV7-8 | TGTGCCAGCAGCCCACCCGCGGGGGGGAACACTGAAGCTTTCTTT | CASSPPAGGNTEAFF
. | TRBJ2-2 | . | TRBV19 | TGTGCCGTGGAGGGATGGACCGGGGAGCTGTTTTTT | CAVEGWTGELFF
TRBD1 | TRBJ2-7 | . | TRBV6-1 | TGTGCCAGCAGTACGACAGGGGGCTCCTACGAGCAGTACTTC | CASSTTGGSYEQYF
TRBD2 | TRBJ2-2 | . | TRBV10-2 | TGCGCCAGCAGTGTGACTAGCGGGAACACCGGGGAGCTGTTTTTT | CASSVTSGNTGELFF
. | TRBJ2-7 | . | TRBV4-2 | TGTGCCAGCAGCCAAGTAGCCGTGGCGGGGGAGCAGTACTTC | CASSQVAVAGEQYF
TRBD1 | TRBJ1-1 | . | TRBV5-4 | TGTGCCAGCAGCTTGCCCGGGACAGGGGGCGCGACTGAAGCTTTCTTT | CASSLPGTGGATEAFF